Listed here is a single T cell receptor beta chain. Its cognate antigen is unknown. Two nested PCRs, run for approximately 17 and 9 cycles, were applied to TCRalpha and TCRbeta cDNA. One entry per CDR3 protein, without DNA, is what TCRdb gives after re-calling the 5' RACE reads. Its table lists about 440,000 distinct CDR3 sequences. From whole blood, total RNA was isolated without any sorting of T cells. This record comes from a study of monozygotic twins with inflammatory bowel disease. Study-wide findings and caveats: It was observed that concordant and discordant twins did not differ in repertoire similarity, possibly given limited power. Among patients, repertoires may have gained variability from differing immunosuppressive treatments.

This CDR3 contains 14 residues. Germline CDR1 MNHNS, CDR2 SASEGT. The sample taken for sequencing was blood. The chain joins TRBV6-1 to TRBJ1-1; lacking DNA, the TRBD1 call made by TCRdb goes unchecked. The source of this sequence is a human donor with ulcerative colitis or Crohn's disease, or a healthy co-twin of an affected twin (not recorded which). CDR3 residues: CASSPTGTSTEAFF.